This passage covers 8 T cell receptor beta chains from one sample sequenced in a study of cytomegalovirus exposure and HLA in healthy donors. Generated by immunoSEQ multiplex PCR, the TCRdb table keeps only in-frame clones and is missing some. The sample shows approximately 76,000 clones, approximately 94% of them seen only once. Sequenced: PBMCs. These TCRs come from a woman aged 18-29 years in good health and CMV-seropositive.

The chain recombines TRBV2 with TRBJ1-4, with 10 positions matching TRBD1. Germline CDR1 is SNHLY and CDR2 is FYNNEI. J was trimmed by 7 bases and V by 7 bases; bases with no gene match: 9. The CDR3 has 15 amino acids. The CDR3 spells CASNDRDRGSEKLFF. DNA of the CDR3: TGTGCCAGCAATGACCGGGACAGGGGTAGTGAAAAACTGTTTTTT.

This chain connects TRBV10-3 to TRBJ1-2, with 12 bases identical to TRBD1. The ends lost 0 bases at V and 6 bases at J; junction bases unmatched: 5. The CDR3 length is 16 residues. The germline gives CDR1 ENHRY, CDR2 SYGVKD. In DNA, the CDR3 is TGTGCCATCAGTGAGTCACGGGACAGGGGGCTTCATGGCTACACCTTC. Amino acid sequence: CAISESRDRGLHGYTF.

J is TRBJ2-5 and V is TRBV7-3; 12 bases align to TRBD1. Germline assignment: CDR1 SGHTA and CDR2 FQGTGA. V was clipped by 2 bases and J by 5 bases; unmatched bases: 12. The CDR3 runs to 18 residues. CDR3: CASSLLPLGQGAWETQYF. Written as DNA, the CDR3 is TGTGCCAGCAGCTTACTACCACTGGGACAGGGGGCTTGGGAGACCCAGTACTTC.

The chain carries TRBV5-4 and TRBJ1-2, with 7 bases fitting TRBD1. V was pared by 4 bases and J by 7 bases, with 10 bases of the junction left unmatched. CDR3 length: 14 amino acids. The germline V gene encodes CDR1 SGHNT and CDR2 YYREEE (reference sequence). DNA of the CDR3: TGTGCCAGCAGCCCCACGACAGGGTTTCGTGGCTACACCTTC. It codes for CASSPTTGFRGYTF. Together with reference TRBV5-4 and TRBJ1-2, the CDR3 gives the full variable domain: ETGVTQSPTHLIKTRGQQVTLRCSSQSGHNTVSWYQQALGQGPQFIFQYYREEENGRGNFPPRFSGLQFPNYSSELNVNALELDDSALYLCASSPTTGFRGYTFGSGTRLTVV.

The chain links TRBV11-3 to TRBJ1-1, with D perhaps matching TRBD1 (5 bases). V lost 0 bases and J 3 bases, leaving 17 bases between the germline ends. The CDR3 sequence is 17 residues long. Germline CDR1 reads SGHNT; CDR2 reads YENEEA. As DNA, the CDR3 is TGTGCCAGCAGCTTAGATCCATTAACCAGGGTGTACACTGAAGCTTTCTTT. Translated: CASSLDPLTRVYTEAFF.

This CDR3 is CASTTGVRDPNQPQHF. CDR3 bases: TGTGCCAGCACTACAGGGGTAAGAGATCCGAATCAGCCCCAGCATTTT. The chain is built from TRBV27 and TRBJ1-5; 7 bases line up with TRBD1. The junction had 13 bases not matched to a gene; V was cut back by 7 bases and J by 4 bases. The germline V gene has CDR1 MNHEY and CDR2 SMNVEV (reference sequence). The CDR3 sequence is 16 residues long.

The V and J genes are TRBV7-9 and TRBJ1-2; D is perhaps TRBD1 (6 bases). The ends were cut back, 1 base at V and 0 bases at J, with 6 bases in the middle. CDR1 and CDR2 (germline): SEHNR, FQNEAQ (reference sequence). The CDR3 totals 14 residues. Written as DNA, the CDR3 is TGTGCCAGCAGCTTAGGGGGGCCTAACTATGGCTACACCTTC. Amino acids: CASSLGGPNYGYTF. Based on the CDR3 plus reference TRBV7-9 and TRBJ1-2, the full variable domain is DTGVSQNPRHKITKRGQNVTFRCDPISEHNRLYWYRQTLGQGPEFLTYFQNEAQLEKSRLLSDRFSAERPKGSFSTLEIQRTEQGDSAMYLCASSLGGPNYGYTFGSGTRLTVV.

The J gene is TRBJ1-1, the V gene TRBV7-2, with D perhaps matching TRBD1 (6 bases). The CDR3 spans 16 residues. The germline CDR1 and CDR2 sequences are SGHTA and FQGNSA. The germline V and J ends were trimmed by 6 bases and 4 bases, with 21 bases remaining between them. The CDR3 nucleotides read TGTGCCAGCAGGGAAGTTACAGGGAGTCCGGGCACTGAAGCTTTCTTT. Protein product: CASREVTGSPGTEAFF. Drawing the rest from reference TRBV7-2 and TRBJ1-1, the complete variable domain is GAGVSQSPSNKVTEKGKDVELRCDPISGHTALYWYRQSLGQGLEFLIYFQGNSAPDKSGLPSDRFSAERTGGSVSTLTIQRTQQEDSAVYLCASREVTGSPGTEAFFGQGTRLTVV.